The 14 T cell receptor beta chains given below trace back to one sample, sequenced in a study of T cells of healthy individuals. In TCRdb, the 5' RACE reads were re-called with MiXCR into one record per CDR3 protein. The data show about 57,000 distinct CDR3 sequences, about 16% seen once. These receptors were obtained from a human donor in good health.

V gene TRBV24-1 combines with J gene TRBJ2-7; a weak D match, TRBD2 (5 bases). The CDR3 has 18 amino acids. Germline V gives CDR1 KGHDR, CDR2 SFDVKD. The V gene lost 3 bases and the J gene lost 0 bases, with 20 bases spanning the gap. CDR3 protein: CATSDQSSETGNSYEQYF. Written as DNA, the CDR3 is TGTGCCACCAGTGATCAATCTTCCGAAACGGGAAACTCCTACGAGCAGTACTTC.

This clonotype was seen a few times. CDR3 sequence reads: CASSQVALAGGNEQFF. Here the CDR3 DNA reads TGTGCCAGCAGCCAAGTGGCACTAGCGGGGGGCAATGAGCAGTTCTTC. The chain employs TRBV3-1 and TRBJ2-1; 12 nucleotides agree with TRBD2. Trimming took 1 base from V and 6 from J; bases not matched to a gene: 4. Germline V lookup: CDR1 LGHDT, CDR2 YNNKEL (reference sequence). The CDR3 covers 16 residues.

This clonotype was detected many times. This chain links TRBV28 with TRBJ2-7, with 12 nucleotides matching TRBD1. The V gene's germline CDR1 is MDHEN and CDR2 SYDVKM. V shed 5 bases and J 5 bases; nucleotides not matched to a gene: 10. There are 16 residues in the CDR3. The CDR3 nucleotides read TGTGCCAGCAGTCCCCCTCGGGGACAGGGGGCCGACGAGCAGTACTTC. It is translated as CASSPPRGQGADEQYF.

This clonotype has ten or more counts. The V gene is TRBV14, the J gene TRBJ2-2; D is possibly TRBD2 (6 bases). In germline, CDR1 is SGHDN, CDR2 FVKESK. This CDR3 has 16 residues. V was cut by 0 bases and J by 4 bases, with 12 bases left in between. CDR3 residues: CASSQDVLGGTGELFF. In DNA, the CDR3 is TGTGCCAGCAGCCAAGATGTCCTGGGGGGCACCGGGGAGCTGTTTTTT.

V usage is TRBV9 and J usage is TRBJ2-3; D may correspond to TRBD1 or TRBD2 (5 bases each). The CDR3 loop spans 15 amino acids. Germline lookup yields CDR1 SGDLS and CDR2 YYNGEE. Trimming left V 7 bases short and J 5 bases short, with 20 bases between. In DNA form, the CDR3 reads TGTGCCAGCGGTCAAGGGACCCGAGGGCAAGATACGCAGTATTTT. It codes for CASGQGTRGQDTQYF.

This chain links TRBV7-6 with TRBJ2-7; 8 nucleotides agree with TRBD2. Per germline, CDR1 SGHVS and CDR2 FNYEAQ. The V segment lost 0 bases and the J segment 3 bases; nucleotides outside the gene matches: 1. The CDR3 loop spans 14 amino acids. The DNA for the CDR3 is TGTGCCAGCAGCTTAGCCGGGGGGGACTACGAGCAGTACTTC. As protein: CASSLAGGDYEQYF.

This clonotype has at least ten counts. The chain is built from TRBV7-2 and TRBJ1-2, with D perhaps matching TRBD1 (5 bases). Germline lookup yields CDR1 SGHTA and CDR2 FQGNSA. The CDR3 extends over 15 amino acids. V was cut by 3 bases and J by 2 bases, with 13 bases left in between. CDR3 protein: CASSFYLTDNYGYTF. The DNA for the CDR3 is TGTGCCAGCAGCTTCTACTTGACAGACAACTATGGCTACACCTTC.

The J gene is TRBJ2-1, the V gene TRBV9; D is unresolved. The ends were cut back, 2 bases at V and 3 bases at J, with 6 bases in the middle. CDR3 size: 13 residues. From germline, CDR1 is SGDLS and CDR2 YYNGEE. The CDR3 DNA reads TGTGCCAGCAGCGTCCAGGACTACAATGAGCAGTTCTTC. Protein product: CASSVQDYNEQFF.

This rearrangement joins TRBV5-1 to TRBJ2-5; a possible D gene is TRBD1 (5 bases). The CDR3 has 14 amino acids. Germline CDR1 and CDR2: SGHRS and YFSETQ. V was pared by 4 bases and J by 1 base, with 11 bases between. CDR3 nucleotide sequence: TGCGCCAGCAGCCGTTCAGGGATCCAAGAGACCCAGTACTTC. This sequence encodes CASSRSGIQETQYF.

V usage is TRBV7-2 and J usage is TRBJ1-1; a weak D match, TRBD1 (5 bases). Germline V gives CDR1 SGHTA, CDR2 FQGNSA. The CDR3 contains 14 residues. The ends were cut back, 2 bases at V and 7 bases at J, with 14 bases in the middle. This chain's CDR3 is CASSLTGTSVEAFF. The CDR3 bases are TGTGCCAGCAGCTTAACGGGGACGTCGGTTGAAGCTTTCTTT.

CDR3 protein: CASRGLAGGHIQYF. In nucleotides, the CDR3 is TGTGCCAGCAGGGGACTAGCGGGGGGGCACATTCAGTACTTC. The chain couples TRBV11-2 to TRBJ2-4; TRBD2 agrees at 16 bases. CDR1 and CDR2 from the germline V gene are SGHAT and FQNNGV. With V trimmed by 6 bases and J by 8 bases, 1 base remained unmatched. This CDR3 comprises 14 residues.

This clonotype was picked up a small number of times. This chain links TRBV28 with TRBJ2-7; D perhaps matches TRBD2 (6 bases). The V gene lost 3 bases and the J gene lost 4 bases, with 10 bases spanning the gap. The germline V gene has CDR1 MDHEN and CDR2 SYDVKM. The CDR3 runs 13 residues. The CDR3 reads CASSFSSGYEQYF. In DNA, the CDR3 is TGTGCCAGCAGTTTCAGTAGCGGATACGAGCAGTACTTC.

This clonotype was observed a few times. The chain combines TRBV20-1 with TRBJ2-5, with a possible D match to TRBD2 (7 bases). Looked up from germline, CDR1 is DFQATT and CDR2 is SNEGSKA (reference sequence). The CDR3 runs 15 residues. Between the trimmed V and J ends, which lost 3 bases and 4 bases, there was a span of 18 bases. For the CDR3, the DNA is TGCAGTGCTAGCCGCCAGGGGAGGGGTCTAGAGACCCAGTACTTC. Its translation: CSASRQGRGLETQYF.

Ten or more counts support this clonotype. The chain couples TRBV10-1 to TRBJ1-1, with a weak D call TRBD1 (6 bases). Germline lookup yields CDR1 WNHNN and CDR2 SYGVQD (reference sequence). The CDR3 length is 15 residues. V was pared by 6 bases and J by 4 bases, with 18 bases between. CDR3 coding DNA: TGCGCCAGCAGGTACGATACGGCAGGGGTCACTGAAGCTTTCTTT. Amino acids: CASRYDTAGVTEAFF.